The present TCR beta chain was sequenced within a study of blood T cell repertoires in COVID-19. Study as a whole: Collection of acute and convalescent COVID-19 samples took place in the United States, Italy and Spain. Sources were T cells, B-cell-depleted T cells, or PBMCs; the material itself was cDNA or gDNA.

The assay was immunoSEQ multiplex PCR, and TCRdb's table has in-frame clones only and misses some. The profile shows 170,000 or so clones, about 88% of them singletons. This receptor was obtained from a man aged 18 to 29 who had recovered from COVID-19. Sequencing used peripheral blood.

CDR3 region: CATHPPLRAKYEQYF. As DNA, the CDR3 is TGCGCCACCCATCCTCCCCTGCGGGCGAAATACGAGCAGTACTTC. The chain joins TRBV10-1 to TRBJ2-7; the D gene is possibly TRBD2 (5 bases). The CDR3 extends over 15 amino acids. Trimming took off 10 bases at V and 4 bases at J, with 23 bases between the two ends. Per the germline V gene, CDR1 is WNHNN and CDR2 is SYGVQD (reference sequence).